This T cell receptor beta chain was sequenced during a study of blood T cell repertoires in COVID-19. The wider study: Whether acute or convalescent, the COVID-19 samples came from the United States, Italy and Spain. Sources were T cells, B-cell-depleted T cells, or PBMCs; the material itself was cDNA or gDNA.

Authors' processing steps: Nucleated cell number was recorded as an estimate derived from reference gene primer amplification. Only in-frame clones appear in the TCRdb table, and some are missing; sequencing was by immunoSEQ multiplex PCR. From that table come the V and J calls and clone size; the DNA was used to work out D and trimming. The sample shows 90,000 to 150,000 clones, about 85% of them seen only once. CDR1 is SNHLY, CDR2 FYNNEI, per germline. The CDR3 runs 13 residues. The V end was cut by 5 bases, the J end by 3 bases, with 10 bases between. This sequence was found in a man at least 80 years old with acute or convalescent COVID-19. The V call is TRBV2, the J call TRBJ2-5, with D possibly TRBD2 on 5 matching bases. The source material was peripheral blood. The CDR3 DNA is TGTGCCAGCAGTCCACTAGGAGAAGAGACCCAGTACTTC. It codes for CASSPLGEETQYF.